The text below deals with one TCR beta chain. Its target is unknown. Since a far larger clone is one base different, this is likely a read error. The CDR3 has 19 amino acids. Germline loops: CDR1 LNHDA, CDR2 SQIVND (reference sequence). The sample is drawn from a study of T cell clones after liver transplantation. Study-wide context: Tolerant meant at least one year fully off immunosuppression without liver enzymes above twice normal. The study, taken as a whole, reports: In most of the 8 subjects, circulating graft-donor-reactive CD4 TCRbeta sequences fell significantly after transplant.

Alloreactive TCRbeta sequences came from sequencing proliferating CFSE-low cells in the MLR. Pre-transplant recipient cells responded to graft donor PBMCs, splenocytes, lymph-node cells, or third-party PBMCs. Generated by immunoSEQ multiplex PCR, the TCRdb table keeps only in-frame clones and is missing some. This sample has around 5,600 clones, with 25% to 35% found just once. The chain joins TRBV19 to TRBJ2-3; TRBD2 aligns across 9 bases. Source material: CD4+ T cells from cultured PBMCs. The receptor comes from a human patient who received a liver transplant. Some T cells may trace back to the graft donor. This CDR3 is CARSYRGVAGARGADTQYF. Written as DNA, the CDR3 is TGTGCCCGTAGCTACCGGGGGGTAGCGGGAGCCCGAGGGGCAGATACGCAGTATTTT.